The present TCR beta chain was sequenced within a study of T cell responses to AZD1222 COVID-19 vaccine. A note on this clone: Its antigen is unknown.

TCRdb keeps only in-frame clones here, not all; method: immunoSEQ multiplex PCR. The sample consists of approximately 94,000 clones, around 87% of them appearing once. Trimming shortened V by 3 bases and J by 0 bases, and 13 bases separated the two germline ends. CDR3 length: 15 amino acids. Germline loops: CDR1 SGHNT, CDR2 YYREEE (reference sequence). General study findings and limits: Nearly half of spike-specific TCRs reportedly go after variant regions that carry no mutations. A mostly white British donor set with more females was recruited, and clonal diversity was possibly underestimated.

This clonotype originated in an adult in good health. Sequenced here: peripheral blood, sampled on day 0 of MenACWY control vaccination. This sequence joins TRBV5-4 and TRBJ2-7, with a possible D match to TRBD1 (6 bases). The CDR3 here is CASSSYRASSYEQYF. The CDR3 nucleotides are TGTGCCAGCAGCTCCTACAGGGCTAGCTCCTACGAGCAGTACTTC.